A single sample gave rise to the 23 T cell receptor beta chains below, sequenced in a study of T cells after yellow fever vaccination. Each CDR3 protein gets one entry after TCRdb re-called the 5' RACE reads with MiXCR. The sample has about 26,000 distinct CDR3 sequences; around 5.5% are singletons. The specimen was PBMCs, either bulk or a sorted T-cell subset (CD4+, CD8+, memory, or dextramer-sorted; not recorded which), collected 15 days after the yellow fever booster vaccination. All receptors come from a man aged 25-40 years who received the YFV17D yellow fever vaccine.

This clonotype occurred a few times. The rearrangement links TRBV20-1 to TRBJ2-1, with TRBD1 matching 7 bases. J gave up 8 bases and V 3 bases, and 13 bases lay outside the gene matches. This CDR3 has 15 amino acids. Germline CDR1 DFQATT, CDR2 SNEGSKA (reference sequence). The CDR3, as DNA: TGCAGTGCTAGCTTTCCGGGACAGAGTATGCATGAGCAGTTCTTC. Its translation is CSASFPGQSMHEQFF.

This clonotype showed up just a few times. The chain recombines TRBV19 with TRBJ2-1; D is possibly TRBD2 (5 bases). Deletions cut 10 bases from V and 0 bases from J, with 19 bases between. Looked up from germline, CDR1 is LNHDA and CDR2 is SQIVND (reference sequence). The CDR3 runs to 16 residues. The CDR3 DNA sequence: TGTGCCACTACAAGAAAGACTACGAGCTCCTACAATGAGCAGTTCTTC. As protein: CATTRKTTSSYNEQFF. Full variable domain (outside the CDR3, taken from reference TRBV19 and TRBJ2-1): DGGITQSPKYLFRKEGQNVTLSCEQNLNHDAMYWYRQDPGQGLRLIYYSQIVNDFQKGDIAEGYSVSREKKESFPLTVTSAQKNPTAFYLCATTRKTTSSYNEQFFGPGTRLTVL.

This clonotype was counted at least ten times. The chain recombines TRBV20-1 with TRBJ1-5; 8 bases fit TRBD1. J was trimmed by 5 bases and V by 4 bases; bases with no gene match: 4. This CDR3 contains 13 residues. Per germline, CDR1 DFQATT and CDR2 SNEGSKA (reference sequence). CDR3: CSAIPGGDQPQHF. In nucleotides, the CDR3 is TGCAGTGCTATACCAGGGGGCGATCAGCCCCAGCATTTT.

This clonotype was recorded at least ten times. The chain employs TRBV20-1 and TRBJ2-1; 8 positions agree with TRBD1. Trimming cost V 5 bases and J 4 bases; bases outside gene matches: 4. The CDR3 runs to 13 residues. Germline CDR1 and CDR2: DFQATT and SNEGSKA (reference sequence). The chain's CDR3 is CSAETGAYNEQFF. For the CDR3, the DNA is TGCAGTGCTGAGACAGGGGCGTACAATGAGCAGTTCTTC.

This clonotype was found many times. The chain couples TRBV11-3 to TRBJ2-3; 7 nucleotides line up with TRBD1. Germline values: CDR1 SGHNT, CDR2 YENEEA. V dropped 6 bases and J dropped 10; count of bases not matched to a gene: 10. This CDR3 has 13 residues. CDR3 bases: TGTGCCAGCAGTTCATCGGGACAGAACTCGCAGTATTTT. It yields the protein CASSSSGQNSQYF. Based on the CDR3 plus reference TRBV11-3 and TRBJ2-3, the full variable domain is EAGVVQSPRYKIIEKKQPVAFWCNPISGHNTLYWYLQNLGQGPELLIRYENEEAVDDSQLPKDRFSAERLKGVDSTLKIQPAELGDSAVYLCASSSSGQNSQYFGPGTRLTVL.

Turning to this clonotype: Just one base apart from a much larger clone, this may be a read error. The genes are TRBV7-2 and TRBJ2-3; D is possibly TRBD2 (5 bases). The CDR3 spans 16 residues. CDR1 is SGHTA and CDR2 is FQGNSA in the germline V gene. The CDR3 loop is CASSFTAVSSTDAQYF. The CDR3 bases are TGTGCCAGCAGCTTTACAGCGGTCTCTAGCACAGATGCGCAGTATTTT.

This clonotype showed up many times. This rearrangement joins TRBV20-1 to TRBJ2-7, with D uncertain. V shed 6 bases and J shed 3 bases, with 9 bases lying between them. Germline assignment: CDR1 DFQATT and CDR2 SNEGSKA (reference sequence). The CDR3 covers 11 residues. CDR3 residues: CSAFSGYEQYF. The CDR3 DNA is TGCAGTGCCTTTTCAGGCTACGAGCAGTACTTC.

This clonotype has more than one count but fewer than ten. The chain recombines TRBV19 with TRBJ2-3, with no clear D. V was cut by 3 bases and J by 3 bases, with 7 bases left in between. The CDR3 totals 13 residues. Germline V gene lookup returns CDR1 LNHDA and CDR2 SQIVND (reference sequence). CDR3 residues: CASSIRWTDTQYF. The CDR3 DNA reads TGTGCCAGTAGTATCCGGTGGACAGATACGCAGTATTTT.

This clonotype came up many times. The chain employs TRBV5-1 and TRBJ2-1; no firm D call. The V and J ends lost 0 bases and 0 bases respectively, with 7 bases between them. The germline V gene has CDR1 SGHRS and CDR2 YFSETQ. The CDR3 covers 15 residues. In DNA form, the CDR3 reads TGCGCCAGCAGCTTGGCGGAAAACTCCTACAATGAGCAGTTCTTC. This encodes CASSLAENSYNEQFF. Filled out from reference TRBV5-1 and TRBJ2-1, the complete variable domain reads KAGVTQTPRYLIKTRGQQVTLSCSPISGHRSVSWYQQTPGQGLQFLFEYFSETQRNKGNFPGRFSGRQFSNSRSEMNVSTLELGDSALYLCASSLAENSYNEQFFGPGTRLTVL.

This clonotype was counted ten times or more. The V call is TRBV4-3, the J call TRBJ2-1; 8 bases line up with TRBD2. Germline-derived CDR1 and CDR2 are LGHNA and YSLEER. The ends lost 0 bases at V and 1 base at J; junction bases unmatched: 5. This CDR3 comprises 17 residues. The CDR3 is CASSQDISGGSYNEQFF. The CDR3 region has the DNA TGCGCCAGCAGCCAAGATATTTCGGGAGGGTCCTACAATGAGCAGTTCTTC.

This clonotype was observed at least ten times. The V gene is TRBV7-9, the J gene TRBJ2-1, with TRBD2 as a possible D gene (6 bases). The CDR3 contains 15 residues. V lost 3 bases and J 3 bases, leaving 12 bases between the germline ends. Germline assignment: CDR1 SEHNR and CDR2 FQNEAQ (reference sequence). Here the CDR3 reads CASSFGGAYYNEQFF. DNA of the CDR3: TGTGCCAGCAGCTTCGGAGGGGCATACTACAATGAGCAGTTCTTC.

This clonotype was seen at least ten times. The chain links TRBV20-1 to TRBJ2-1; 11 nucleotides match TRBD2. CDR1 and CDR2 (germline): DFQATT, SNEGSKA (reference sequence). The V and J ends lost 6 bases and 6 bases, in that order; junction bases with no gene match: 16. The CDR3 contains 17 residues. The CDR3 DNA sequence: TGCAGTGCCAACATTATCCACCCGGGACTAGCGGTCAATGAGCAGTTCTTC. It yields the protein CSANIIHPGLAVNEQFF.

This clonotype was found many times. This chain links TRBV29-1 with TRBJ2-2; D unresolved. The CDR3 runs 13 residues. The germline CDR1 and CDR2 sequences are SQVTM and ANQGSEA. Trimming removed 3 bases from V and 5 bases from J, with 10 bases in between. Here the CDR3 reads CSVDAGLTGELFF. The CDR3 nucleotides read TGCAGCGTTGATGCAGGTTTAACCGGGGAGCTGTTTTTT.

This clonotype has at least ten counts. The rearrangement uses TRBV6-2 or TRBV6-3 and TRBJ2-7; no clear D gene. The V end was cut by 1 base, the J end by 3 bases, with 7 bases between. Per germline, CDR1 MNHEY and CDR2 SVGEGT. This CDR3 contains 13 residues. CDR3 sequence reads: CASSYYVDYEQYF. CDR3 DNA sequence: TGTGCCAGCAGTTACTACGTGGACTACGAGCAGTACTTC.

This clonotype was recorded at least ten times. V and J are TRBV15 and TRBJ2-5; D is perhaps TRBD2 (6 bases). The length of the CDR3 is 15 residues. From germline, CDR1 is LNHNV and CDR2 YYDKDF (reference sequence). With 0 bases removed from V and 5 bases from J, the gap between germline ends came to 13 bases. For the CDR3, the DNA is TGTGCCACCAGCAGAGATCGCGGGGTATGGGAGACCCAGTACTTC. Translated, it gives CATSRDRGVWETQYF.

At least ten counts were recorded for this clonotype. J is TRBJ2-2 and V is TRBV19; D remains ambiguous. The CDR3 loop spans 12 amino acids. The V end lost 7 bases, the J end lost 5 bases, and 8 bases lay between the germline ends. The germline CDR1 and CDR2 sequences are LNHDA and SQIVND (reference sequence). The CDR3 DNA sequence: TGTGCCAGTATAAAATGGACCGGGGAGCTGTTTTTT. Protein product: CASIKWTGELFF. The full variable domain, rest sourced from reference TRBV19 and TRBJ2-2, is DGGITQSPKYLFRKEGQNVTLSCEQNLNHDAMYWYRQDPGQGLRLIYYSQIVNDFQKGDIAEGYSVSREKKESFPLTVTSAQKNPTAFYLCASIKWTGELFFGEGSRLTVL.

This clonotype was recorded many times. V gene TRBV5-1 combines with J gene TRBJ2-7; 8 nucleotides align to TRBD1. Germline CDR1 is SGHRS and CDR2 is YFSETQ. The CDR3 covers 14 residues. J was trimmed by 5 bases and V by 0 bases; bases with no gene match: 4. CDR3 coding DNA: TGCGCCAGCAGCTTGGGTCAGGGGGCACACGAGCAGTACTTC. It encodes CASSLGQGAHEQYF.

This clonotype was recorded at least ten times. The CDR3 reads CASSLGTFQETQYF. The CDR3, as DNA: TGTGCCAGCAGTTTAGGGACGTTCCAAGAGACCCAGTACTTC. This sequence joins TRBV27 and TRBJ2-5, with D tentatively TRBD1 or TRBD2 (5 bases each). With 2 bases removed from V and 1 base from J, the gap between germline ends came to 8 bases. Germline CDR1 and CDR2: MNHEY and SMNVEV (reference sequence). This CDR3 comprises 14 residues.

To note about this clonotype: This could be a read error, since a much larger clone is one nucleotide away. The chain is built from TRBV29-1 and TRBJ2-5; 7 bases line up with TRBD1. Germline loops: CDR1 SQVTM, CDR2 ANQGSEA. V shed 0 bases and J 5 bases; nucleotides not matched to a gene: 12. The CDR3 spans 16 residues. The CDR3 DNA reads TGCAGCGTTGAAGAGCTGAGACGGGGACAGCACGAGACCCAGTACTTC. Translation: CSVEELRRGQHETQYF.

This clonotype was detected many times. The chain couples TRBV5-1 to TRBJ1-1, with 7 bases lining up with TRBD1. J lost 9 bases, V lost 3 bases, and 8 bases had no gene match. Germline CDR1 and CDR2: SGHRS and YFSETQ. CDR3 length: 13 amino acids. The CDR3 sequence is CASSYDREGKAFF. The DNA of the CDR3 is TGCGCCAGCAGCTATGACAGGGAGGGTAAAGCTTTCTTT.

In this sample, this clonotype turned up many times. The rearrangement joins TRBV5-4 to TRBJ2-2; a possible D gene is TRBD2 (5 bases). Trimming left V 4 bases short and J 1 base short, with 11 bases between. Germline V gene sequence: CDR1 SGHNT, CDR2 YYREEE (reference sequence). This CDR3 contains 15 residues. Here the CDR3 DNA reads TGTGCCAGCAGCCGGCCGGGAAGGAACACCGGGGAGCTGTTTTTT. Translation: CASSRPGRNTGELFF.

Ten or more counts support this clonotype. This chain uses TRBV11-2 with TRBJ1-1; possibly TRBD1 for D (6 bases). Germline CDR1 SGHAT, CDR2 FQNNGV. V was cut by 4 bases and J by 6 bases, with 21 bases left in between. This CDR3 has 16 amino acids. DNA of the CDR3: TGTGCCAGCAGCTCCGGTATGGGGGCGATGAGCGCTGAAGCTTTCTTT. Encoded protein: CASSSGMGAMSAEAFF.

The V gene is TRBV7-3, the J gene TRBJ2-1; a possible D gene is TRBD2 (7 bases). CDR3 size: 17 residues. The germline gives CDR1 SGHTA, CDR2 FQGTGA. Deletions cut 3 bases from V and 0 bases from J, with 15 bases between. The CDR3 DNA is TGTGCCAGCAGCTTTCAAGGGGGGGGGAGCTCCTACAATGAGCAGTTCTTC. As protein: CASSFQGGGSSYNEQFF. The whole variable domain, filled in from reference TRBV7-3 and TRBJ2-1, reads GAGVSQTPSNKVTEKGKYVELRCDPISGHTALYWYRQSLGQGPEFLIYFQGTGAADDSGLPNDRFFAVRPEGSVSTLKIQRTERGDSAVYLCASSFQGGGSSYNEQFFGPGTRLTVL.